The T cell receptor (beta chain) described here comes from a study of beta chain features in type 1 diabetes. Study outcomes and limitations: All four CD4+ subsets of Type 1 diabetes patients contained TCRB CDR3s that were moderately but significantly shorter. Sequencing from cDNA could over-represent high-TCR-expressing cells.

Expressed TCRB transcripts were sequenced after all isolated RNA was converted to cDNA. Sequencing used immunoSEQ multiplex PCR; TCRdb keeps in-frame clones, though not all of them. Among roughly 260,000 clones listed, approximately 10% were seen once. Concerning this clone itself: Its antigen is unidentified.

Sequenced material: naive CD4+ T cells from blood. This clonotype originated in a man aged 25 to 45 with type 1 diabetes.

CDR3 region: CASSTSTGSGETQYF. CDR3 nucleotide sequence: TGTGCCAGCAGTACCTCGACAGGGTCGGGGGAGACCCAGTACTTC. V and J are TRBV7-2 and TRBJ2-5; TRBD1 matches 7 bases. V dropped 6 bases and J dropped 5; count of bases not matched to a gene: 12. The CDR3 has 15 residues. CDR1 and CDR2 from the germline V gene are SGHTA and FQGNSA.